One sample yielded the 31 T cell receptor beta chains listed below, sequenced in a study of cytomegalovirus exposure and HLA in healthy donors. Primers included in the PCR were 60 Vbeta and 13 Jbeta primers. The repertoire was sequenced with immunoSEQ multiplex PCR; TCRdb's copy has only in-frame clones and lacks some. The data contain 95,000 to 100,000 clones, approximately 76% of them seen just once; the ten biggest clones take up 1.5% to 2.5%. The sample taken for sequencing was PBMCs. These receptor sequences come from a middle-aged man in good health and CMV-seronegative.

The V gene is TRBV19, the J gene TRBJ2-5; 7 bases are shared with TRBD1. The DNA end is a closer match to TRBJ2-7, so the J assignment may be wrong. Germline assignment: CDR1 LNHDA and CDR2 SQIVND (reference sequence). The CDR3 is 15 amino acids. Here the CDR3 DNA reads TGTGCCAGTAGTGCCGGGACAGTCACGACCTACGAGCAGTACTTC. Translated, it gives CASSAGTVTTYEQYF.

This rearrangement joins TRBV7-8 to TRBJ1-4, with 9 bases aligning to TRBD1. The trim removed 1 base at V and 7 bases at J, leaving 4 bases unmatched. Germline V gene data show CDR1 as SGHVS and CDR2 as FQNEAQ. The CDR3 consists of 15 residues. The CDR3 DNA follows: TGTGCCAGCAGCTTAGACGGGACAGGGACTGAAAAACTGTTTTTT. Amino acids: CASSLDGTGTEKLFF.

The CDR3 region is CASSVGSQGYEQYF. The CDR3 DNA reads TGTGCCAGCAGCGTCGGAAGTCAGGGCTACGAGCAGTACTTC. This chain joins TRBV9 and TRBJ2-7; D may be TRBD1 (5 bases). Trimming pared 2 bases from V and 3 bases from J, leaving 12 bases between. Germline V gene lookup returns CDR1 SGDLS and CDR2 YYNGEE. CDR3 length equals 14 residues.

The chain joins TRBV19 to TRBJ1-6, with 10 bases that match TRBD1. The CDR3 is 13 residues long. The trim removed 9 bases at V and 7 bases at J, leaving 3 bases unmatched. Germline CDR1 and CDR2: LNHDA and SQIVND (reference sequence). The CDR3 sequence: CASAGQGNSPLHF. DNA for the CDR3: TGTGCCAGCGCGGGACAGGGGAATTCACCCCTCCACTTT.

The rearrangement uses TRBV6-6 and TRBJ2-4, with a weak D call TRBD1 (6 bases). The V end lost 6 bases, the J end lost 0 bases, and 12 bases lay between the germline ends. This CDR3 has 15 residues. Germline V lookup: CDR1 MNHNY, CDR2 SVGAGI (reference sequence). CDR3 coding DNA: TGTGCCAGCAGCCGGACAGAACTAGCCAAAAACATTCAGTACTTC. This gives the protein CASSRTELAKNIQYF.

The chain is built from TRBV19 and TRBJ2-5; 10 bases map to TRBD2. Germline values: CDR1 LNHDA, CDR2 SQIVND (reference sequence). V trimming: 5 bases; J trimming: 5 bases; junction bases outside the gene matches: 5. This CDR3 is 14 amino acids long. The chain's CDR3 is CASSGSGGTETQYF. CDR3 sequence (DNA): TGTGCCAGTAGTGGTAGCGGGGGGACGGAGACCCAGTACTTC.

A few counts support this clone. The rearrangement links TRBV5-1 to TRBJ2-1; TRBD2 might be the D (6 bases). The germline CDR1 and CDR2 sequences are SGHRS and YFSETQ. Between the trimmed V and J ends, which lost 5 bases and 4 bases, there was a span of 16 bases. This CDR3 has 15 residues. In DNA, the CDR3 is TGCGCCAGCAGTTTTCAAGCGGGCCCATACAATGAGCAGTTCTTC. Translation gives CASSFQAGPYNEQFF.

This chain connects TRBV9 to TRBJ2-5; possible D gene TRBD1, 5 bases. V was pared by 4 bases and J by 10 bases, with 14 bases between. The CDR3 extends over 12 amino acids. Germline V gene lookup returns CDR1 SGDLS and CDR2 YYNGEE. The chain's CDR3 is CASSKQDPIQYF. CDR3 nucleotides: TGTGCCAGCAGCAAACAGGACCCGATCCAGTACTTC.

The chain couples TRBV4-1 to TRBJ2-7, with D possibly matching TRBD1 (5 bases). The V gene's germline CDR1 is MGHRA and CDR2 YSYEKL. CDR3 size: 15 residues. The germline V and J ends were trimmed by 2 bases and 2 bases, with 13 bases remaining between them. CDR3 loop: CASSQSAGRTYEQYF. The CDR3 bases are TGCGCCAGCAGCCAATCGGCAGGGCGGACCTACGAGCAGTACTTC.

The chain uses TRBV6-5 and TRBJ1-1; D might be TRBD1 (5 bases). This CDR3 spans 13 amino acids. V shed 8 bases and J shed 5 bases, with 15 bases lying between them. CDR1 is MNHEY, CDR2 SVGAGI, per germline. CDR3 loop: CASARLGGTEAFF. Here the CDR3 DNA reads TGTGCCAGCGCCCGACTGGGGGGGACTGAAGCTTTCTTT.

The CDR3 DNA sequence: TGTGCCAGCAGTTTAGTCTCGACTGTCTACTACGAGCAGTACTTC. This codes for CASSLVSTVYYEQYF. This chain joins TRBV27 and TRBJ2-7; D ambiguous. Germline loops: CDR1 MNHEY, CDR2 SMNVEV (reference sequence). This CDR3 comprises 15 residues. V lost 2 bases, J lost 3 bases, and 14 bases lay in between.

Details on this clone: Other DNA sequences in the sample encode the same CDR3. V is TRBV4-3 and J is TRBJ1-2, with D possibly TRBD1 on 5 matching bases. Germline V CDR1 and CDR2: LGHNA, YSLEER. There are 14 residues in the CDR3. The germline V and J ends were trimmed by 0 bases and 2 bases, with 7 bases remaining between them. CDR3 DNA: TGCGCCAGCAGCCAAGATAGGGGAAACTATGGCTACACCTTC. The encoded protein is CASSQDRGNYGYTF.

The gene calls are TRBV19 and TRBJ1-1; weak D call: TRBD1 (5 bases). The CDR3 contains 14 residues. The V gene lost 3 bases and the J gene lost 5 bases, with 13 bases spanning the gap. CDR1 and CDR2 from the germline V gene are LNHDA and SQIVND (reference sequence). CDR3 protein: CASSMTGGVTEAFF. CDR3 sequence (DNA): TGTGCCAGTAGTATGACGGGGGGAGTGACTGAAGCTTTCTTT.

This chain connects TRBV27 to TRBJ1-2, with D unresolved. The CDR3 sequence is 13 residues long. The germline V gene has CDR1 MNHEY and CDR2 SMNVEV (reference sequence). Between the trimmed V and J ends, which lost 5 bases and 7 bases, there was a span of 14 bases. CDR3 protein: CASSPHSPTGYTF. The CDR3 DNA follows: TGTGCCAGCAGTCCCCACAGCCCTACTGGCTACACCTTC.

The chain is built from TRBV28 and TRBJ1-2, with D tentatively TRBD1 (5 bases). CDR1 and CDR2 from the germline V gene are MDHEN and SYDVKM. The CDR3 is 13 residues long. V lost 8 bases and J 6 bases, leaving 16 bases between the germline ends. The CDR3 DNA is TGTGCCAGCGGGGCGTCCAGGGCGGATGGCTACACCTTC. Translated, it gives CASGASRADGYTF.

The V gene is TRBV6-4, the J gene TRBJ2-7; D gene unclear. CDR1 is MRHNA, CDR2 SNTAGT, per germline. The CDR3 has 13 residues. V shed 4 bases and J shed 3 bases, with 10 bases lying between them. The CDR3 region has the DNA TGTGCCAGCAGTGTCGCAGTAAACTACGAGCAGTACTTC. Protein: CASSVAVNYEQYF.

A word on this clone: The CDR3 ends on some other residue instead of the conserved phenylalanine or tryptophan, so this is likely a read error. This rearrangement joins TRBV5-6 to TRBJ2-7; no clear D. This CDR3 region has 13 residues. V lost 4 bases and J 2 bases, leaving 10 bases between the germline ends. The V gene's germline CDR1 is SGHDT and CDR2 YYEEEE. CDR3 coding DNA: TGTGCCAGCAGCCCGGGTCCGGCCTACGAGCAGTACCTC. It is translated as CASSPGPAYEQYL.

V gene TRBV18 combines with J gene TRBJ1-2; 10 bases fit TRBD1. Germline CDR1 reads KGHSH; CDR2 reads LQKENI. This CDR3 is 15 amino acids long. The trim removed 3 bases at V and 5 bases at J, leaving 6 bases unmatched. CDR3 loop: CASSPGTGEGYGYTF. In DNA form, the CDR3 reads TGTGCCAGCTCACCGGGGACAGGGGAAGGGTATGGCTACACCTTC. Full variable domain (missing parts from reference TRBV18 and TRBJ1-2): NAGVMQNPRHLVRRRGQEARLRCSPMKGHSHVYWYRQLPEEGLKFMVYLQKENIIDESGMPKERFSAEFPKEGPSILRIQQVVRGDSAAYFCASSPGTGEGYGYTFGSGTRLTVV.

The chain uses TRBV2 and TRBJ2-7; maybe TRBD1 (6 bases). V lost 7 bases and J 4 bases, leaving 14 bases between the germline ends. CDR3 length: 13 amino acids. The germline V gene encodes CDR1 SNHLY and CDR2 FYNNEI. The CDR3 DNA follows: TGTGCCAGCAAGACCAGGGGATTTTACGAGCAGTACTTC. Residues: CASKTRGFYEQYF. The variable domain in full, completed from reference TRBV2 and TRBJ2-7, reads EPEVTQTPSHQVTQMGQEVILRCVPISNHLYFYWYRQILGQKVEFLVSFYNNEISEKSEIFDDQFSVERPDGSNFTLKIRSTKLEDSAMYFCASKTRGFYEQYFGPGTRLTVT.

V usage is TRBV11-3 and J usage is TRBJ2-1; TRBD2 might be the D (5 bases). Trimming cost V 1 base and J 8 bases, with 12 bases left between them. There are 14 residues in the CDR3. Germline CDR1 is SGHNT and CDR2 is YENEEA. The CDR3 sequence is CASSLARGSHEQFF. CDR3 in DNA: TGTGCCAGCAGCTTAGCGCGAGGGTCGCATGAGCAGTTCTTC.

The CDR3 sequence is CASSPGGLVSYEQYF. CDR3 bases: TGTGCCAGCAGTCCAGGCGGACTTGTCTCCTACGAGCAGTACTTC. The chain carries TRBV28 and TRBJ2-7, with D perhaps matching TRBD2 (5 bases). With 5 bases removed from V and 0 bases from J, the gap between germline ends came to 14 bases. Germline CDR1 MDHEN, CDR2 SYDVKM. This CDR3 contains 15 residues.

In its sample, this clone was seen a few times. The rearrangement links TRBV7-2 to TRBJ2-7; 7 nucleotides agree with TRBD2. The CDR3 sequence is 17 residues long. Germline CDR1 is SGHTA and CDR2 is FQGNSA. V gave up 7 bases and J gave up 1 base; unmatched junction bases: 16. The CDR3 bases are TGTGCCAGCACCAGCGGGGTTGGCCGACCGGGGTCCTACGAGCAGTACTTC. Protein product: CASTSGVGRPGSYEQYF.

This sequence joins TRBV7-2 and TRBJ2-1; D gene uncertain. CDR3 length: 13 residues. Germline V gene sequence: CDR1 SGHTA, CDR2 FQGNSA. V was shortened by 2 bases and J by 9 bases, with 11 bases between the two germline ends. CDR3 sequence reads: CASSLLTGSEQFF. DNA for the CDR3: TGTGCCAGCAGCTTACTAACCGGTAGTGAGCAGTTCTTC.

The chain recombines TRBV29-1 with TRBJ2-7; 9 bases line up with TRBD1. V lost 5 bases, J lost 0 bases, and 5 bases stayed unmatched. This CDR3 is 14 amino acids long. Germline loops: CDR1 SQVTM, CDR2 ANQGSEA. CDR3 sequence reads: CSVLRDRDSYEQYF. CDR3 sequence (DNA): TGCAGCGTTCTCCGGGACAGGGACTCCTACGAGCAGTACTTC.

The chain joins TRBV5-6 to TRBJ1-3; TRBD1 agrees at 8 bases. CDR1 and CDR2 from the germline V gene are SGHDT and YYEEEE. After removal of 4 bases from V and 3 bases from J, the junction contained 3 bases not matched to a gene. CDR3 size: 14 residues. The CDR3 DNA sequence: TGTGCCAGCAGCAGGACAGGGTTTGGAAACACCATATATTTT. It yields the protein CASSRTGFGNTIYF.

The rearrangement links TRBV30 to TRBJ1-5; D is undetermined. Per germline, CDR1 GTSNPN and CDR2 SVGIG (reference sequence). CDR3 length equals 13 residues. V was clipped by 0 bases and J by 5 bases, with 8 bases between them. CDR3 DNA: TGTGCCTGGAGTGTATCTCTCGATCAGCCCCAGCATTTT. The encoded protein is CAWSVSLDQPQHF.

The V and J genes are TRBV28 and TRBJ2-7; 12 bases are a match to TRBD2. The CDR3 totals 15 residues. J lost 2 bases, V lost 6 bases, and 5 bases had no gene match. Germline V CDR1 and CDR2: MDHEN, SYDVKM. The chain's CDR3 is CASRYLAGGTYEQYF. The CDR3 DNA follows: TGTGCCAGCAGGTATCTAGCGGGGGGGACCTACGAGCAGTACTTC.

The rearrangement links TRBV5-8 to TRBJ2-7, with D perhaps TRBD1 (6 bases). Germline CDR1 reads SGHTS; CDR2 reads YDEGEE. V lost 4 bases, J lost 0 bases, and 14 bases lay in between. CDR3 length: 15 residues. CDR3 bases: TGTGCCAGCAGCCAAGAGGGGACAAGCTCCTACGAGCAGTACTTC. Amino acids: CASSQEGTSSYEQYF. Using reference TRBV5-8 and TRBJ2-7 for the parts outside the CDR3, the full variable domain is EAGVTQSPTHLIKTRGQQATLRCSPISGHTSVYWYQQALGLGLQFLLWYDEGEERNRGNFPPRFSGRQFPNYSSELNVNALELEDSALYLCASSQEGTSSYEQYFGPGTRLTVT.

Of note for this clone: The junction differs from germline at one of its ends, possibly a read error. The chain joins TRBV7-9 to TRBJ1-1, with D possibly being TRBD1 (5 bases). CDR3 size: 14 residues. The germline V gene encodes CDR1 SEHNR and CDR2 FQNEAQ (reference sequence). The chain's CDR3 is CSSSLVAPGTEAFF. The DNA for the CDR3 is TGTTCCAGCAGCTTAGTGGCGCCAGGGACTGAAGCTTTCTTT.

In this sample, this clone turned up a few times. The CDR3, as DNA: TGTGCCAGCAGTTTATCGGGACAGGACACTGAAGCTTTCTTT. This gives the protein CASSLSGQDTEAFF. This chain connects TRBV27 to TRBJ1-1; 8 positions match TRBD1. CDR1 and CDR2 (germline): MNHEY, SMNVEV (reference sequence). J gave up 3 bases and V 0 bases, and 0 bases lay outside the gene matches. This CDR3 is built from 14 residues.

The chain combines TRBV18 with TRBJ2-1; 9 positions agree with TRBD2. This CDR3 spans 15 amino acids. The V segment lost 2 bases and the J segment 5 bases; nucleotides outside the gene matches: 4. Germline V gene sequence: CDR1 KGHSH, CDR2 LQKENI. The CDR3, as DNA: TGTGCCAGCTCACCAGCTAGCGGGAATAACAATGAGCAGTTCTTC. It yields the protein CASSPASGNNNEQFF.